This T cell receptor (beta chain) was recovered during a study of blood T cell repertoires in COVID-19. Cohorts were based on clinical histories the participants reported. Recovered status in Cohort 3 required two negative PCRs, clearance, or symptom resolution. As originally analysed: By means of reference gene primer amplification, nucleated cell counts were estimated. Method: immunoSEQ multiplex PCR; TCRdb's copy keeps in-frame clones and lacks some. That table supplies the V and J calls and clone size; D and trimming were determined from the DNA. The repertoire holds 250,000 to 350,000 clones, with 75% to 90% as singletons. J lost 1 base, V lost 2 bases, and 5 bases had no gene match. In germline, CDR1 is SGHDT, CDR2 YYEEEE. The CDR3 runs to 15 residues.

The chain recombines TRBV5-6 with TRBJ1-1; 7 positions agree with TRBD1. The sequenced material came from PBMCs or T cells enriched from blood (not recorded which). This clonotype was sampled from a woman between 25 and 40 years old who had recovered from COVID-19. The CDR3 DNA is TGTGCCAGCAGCTTTTCGGCAGGGGGGAACACTGAAGCTTTCTTT. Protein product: CASSFSAGGNTEAFF.